These 14 T cell receptor beta chains originate from one sample sequenced in a study of regulatory T cells in long-lasting Graves disease. HTBI primers from iRepertoire and Arm-PCR of CDR3 regions yielded the TCR beta libraries. Using its own MiXCR run on the multiplex PCR reads, TCRdb lists one record per CDR3 protein. The profile covers a few hundred thousand distinct CDR3 sequences, with approximately 12% appearing a single time and 15% to 20% taken by the ten largest. This sample's time point: newly diagnosed GD, antithyroid drugs for less than 3 months. The authors made the TCR library using RNA they extracted from PBMCs. The same specimen was also included in a second study, on T cells in Graves' hyperthyroidism and ophthalmopathy.

This material consisted of peripheral blood mononuclear cells (PBMCs), taken at new diagnosis, from a patient treated with antithyroid drugs. The receptors here all came from a woman younger than 30 with Graves disease.

This clonotype was observed at least ten times. The rearrangement joins TRBV20-1 to TRBJ1-5, with 11 nucleotides matching TRBD1. This CDR3 is 18 amino acids long. Losses at the gene ends were 1 base for V and 0 bases for J; bases not matched to a gene: 8. Per the germline V gene, CDR1 is DFQATT and CDR2 is SNEGSKA (reference sequence). In nucleotides, the CDR3 is TGCAGTGCTAGAGCAGGACAGGGGGCGGACTATAGCAATCAGCCCCAGCATTTT. Translated, it gives CSARAGQGADYSNQPQHF.

CDR3 DNA: TGCGCCAGCAGCCTCCAGACAGGGTCCCAAGAGACCCAGTACTTC. Translating gives CASSLQTGSQETQYF. The chain carries TRBV5-1 and TRBJ2-5; 7 bases align to TRBD1. This CDR3 spans 15 amino acids. Germline V CDR1 and CDR2: SGHRS, YFSETQ. V dropped 4 bases and J dropped 1; count of bases not matched to a gene: 7. Using reference TRBV5-1 and TRBJ2-5 for the parts outside the CDR3, the full variable domain is KAGVTQTPRYLIKTRGQQVTLSCSPISGHRSVSWYQQTPGQGLQFLFEYFSETQRNKGNFPGRFSGRQFSNSRSEMNVSTLELGDSALYLCASSLQTGSQETQYFGPGTRLLVL.

This CDR3 reads CSAELADTQYF. CDR3 nucleotides: TGCAGTGCTGAACTAGCAGATACGCAGTATTTT. The chain has TRBV20-1 and TRBJ2-3; D may be TRBD2 (5 bases). This CDR3 has 11 residues. The germline V gene encodes CDR1 DFQATT and CDR2 SNEGSKA (reference sequence). The ends were cut back, 5 bases at V and 4 bases at J, with 7 bases in the middle.

This clonotype was seen many times. V gene TRBV12-3 or TRBV12-4 combines with J gene TRBJ1-4; weak D call: TRBD1 (6 bases). The CDR3 contains 18 residues. Trimming cost V 4 bases and J 5 bases, with 23 bases left between them. The CDR3 DNA reads as TGTGCCAGCAGTTCAACATACTACACAGGGAGGGGGAATGAAAAACTGTTTTTT. This sequence encodes CASSSTYYTGRGNEKLFF.

This clonotype was counted ten times or more. This chain joins TRBV27 and TRBJ2-7; the D gene is possibly TRBD2 (5 bases). Germline V lookup: CDR1 MNHEY, CDR2 SMNVEV (reference sequence). The ends were cut back, 10 bases at V and 3 bases at J, with 10 bases in the middle. The CDR3 has 11 amino acids. CDR3 sequence (DNA): TGTGCCACCGGGGATCGCTACGAGCAGTACTTC. This sequence encodes CATGDRYEQYF.

The V and J genes are TRBV19 and TRBJ2-3; the match to TRBD2 covers 10 bases. The J segment lost 1 base and the V segment lost 9 bases, leaving 7 bases of the junction unmatched. Looked up from germline, CDR1 is LNHDA and CDR2 is SQIVND (reference sequence). The CDR3 runs 15 residues. DNA of the CDR3: TGTGCCAGCCGAAGGACTAGCGGCCGCACAGATACGCAGTATTTT. Translated: CASRRTSGRTDTQYF.

The table lists this clonotype with many counts. The chain uses TRBV4-1 and TRBJ2-7; the match to TRBD1 covers 8 bases. Germline V gene sequence: CDR1 MGHRA, CDR2 YSYEKL. The CDR3 has 15 amino acids. V dropped 1 base and J dropped 2; count of bases not matched to a gene: 4. The CDR3, as DNA: TGCGCCAGCAGCCAAGCTCAGGACAGGGCCTACGAGCAGTACGTC. Amino acid sequence: CASSQAQDRAYEQYV.

This clonotype was detected ten times or more. The chain has TRBV9 and TRBJ2-7; a possible D gene is TRBD1 (5 bases). This CDR3 has 16 residues. Germline loops: CDR1 SGDLS, CDR2 YYNGEE. V was trimmed by 0 bases and J by 0 bases, leaving 13 bases between them. The CDR3 DNA is TGTGCCAGCAGCGTAGGGTTGGGGCAAATCTCCTACGAGCAGTACTTC. As protein: CASSVGLGQISYEQYF. Looking up the rest from reference TRBV9 and TRBJ2-7 gives the full variable domain: DSGVTQTPKHLITATGQRVTLRCSPRSGDLSVYWYQQSLDQGLQFLIQYYNGEERAKGNILERFSAQQFPDLHSELNLSSLELGDSALYFCASSVGLGQISYEQYFGPGTRLTVT.

This clonotype was detected many times. This rearrangement joins TRBV7-6 to TRBJ2-1; D is uncertain. Germline loops: CDR1 SGHVS, CDR2 FNYEAQ. The CDR3 consists of 14 residues. Trimming pared 8 bases from V and 0 bases from J, leaving 11 bases between. The CDR3 loop reads CASSLVPSYNEQFF. In DNA, the CDR3 is TGTGCCAGCTCTTTAGTTCCCTCCTACAATGAGCAGTTCTTC.

This clonotype has a count of ten or more. The chain employs TRBV7-2 and TRBJ2-1; 13 bases match TRBD2. Germline CDR1 reads SGHTA; CDR2 reads FQGNSA. V lost 1 base, J lost 10 bases, and 7 bases stayed unmatched. The CDR3 is 16 amino acids. The CDR3 reads CASSLGTSGRRDEQFF. The CDR3 coding sequence is TGTGCCAGCAGCTTAGGGACTAGCGGGAGAAGGGACGAGCAGTTCTTC.

The chain combines TRBV5-1 with TRBJ2-3; TRBD2 matches at 16 bases. The V segment lost 3 bases and the J segment 3 bases; nucleotides outside the gene matches: 10. The CDR3 totals 19 residues. The germline V gene encodes CDR1 SGHRS and CDR2 YFSETQ. The DNA of the CDR3 is TGCGCCAGCAGCTCCGTTGGGACTAGCGGGAGGGCAATTACAGATACGCAGTATTTT. Its protein is CASSSVGTSGRAITDTQYF.

The chain carries TRBV7-9 and TRBJ2-2; 8 bases fit TRBD2. CDR3 length: 18 residues. The germline V gene has CDR1 SEHNR and CDR2 FQNEAQ (reference sequence). Trimming at V came to 4 bases and at J to 8 bases, leaving 18 bases not matched to a gene. The CDR3 nucleotides read TGTGCCAGCAGCTCCCCCATAGGAGCGGGGGCCCGCCCGGGGGAGCTGTTTTTT. Translating gives CASSSPIGAGARPGELFF.

On this clonotype: Being one base from a much bigger clone, this may be a read error. The J gene is TRBJ1-2, the V gene TRBV6-2 or TRBV6-3, with D maybe TRBD1 (5 bases). CDR1 MNHEY and CDR2 SVGEGT come from the germline V gene. This CDR3 region has 15 residues. The V end was cut by 5 bases, the J end by 3 bases, with 16 bases between. The CDR3 coding sequence is TGTGCCAGCAGTGAGTCGATTAGGGGCTACTATGGCTACACCTTC. Protein: CASSESIRGYYGYTF.

This clonotype has just a few counts. The J gene is TRBJ1-3, the V gene TRBV4-1, with a possible D match to TRBD1 (5 bases). Between the trimmed V and J ends, which lost 3 bases and 0 bases, there was a span of 15 bases. Germline V gene sequence: CDR1 MGHRA, CDR2 YSYEKL. CDR3 length: 17 amino acids. DNA for the CDR3: TGCGCCAGCAGCCAGACGCAGGGTTCGAGCTCTGGAAACACCATATATTTT. Translating it yields CASSQTQGSSSGNTIYF.